These 31 T cell receptor beta chains came from one sample sequenced in a study of Graves' ophthalmopathy and Graves' hyperthyroidism. TCR beta CDR3 amplification used RNA transcripts. RT-PCR was first run with HTBI primers, then multiplex PCR in a second round. From the multiplex PCR reads, TCRdb called clonotypes with MiXCR, one entry per CDR3 protein. The repertoire holds some 350,000 distinct CDR3 sequences, 17% seen once, with about 2.4% in the top ten. Sequencing used peripheral blood. The source is an adult woman with stable Graves' hyperthyroidism.

The chain uses TRBV6-5 and TRBJ1-1; 7 nucleotides line up with TRBD1. V was pared by 0 bases and J by 5 bases, with 3 bases of the junction left unmatched. The CDR3 covers 14 residues. From germline, CDR1 is MNHEY and CDR2 SVGAGI. CDR3 amino acids: CASSYSGRGTEAFF. The CDR3 DNA reads as TGTGCCAGCAGTTACTCAGGCAGGGGGACTGAAGCTTTCTTT.

This clonotype was detected ten times or more. The genes are TRBV7-2 and TRBJ2-7; 11 nucleotides match TRBD2. V gave up 5 bases and J gave up 2 bases; unmatched junction bases: 8. This CDR3 is built from 16 residues. Germline CDR1 and CDR2: SGHTA and FQGNSA. In nucleotides, the CDR3 is TGTGCCAGCAGCCCCCGGGTAGCGGGAGGGGCCTACGAGCAGTACTTC. Translating gives CASSPRVAGGAYEQYF.

This clonotype was picked up many times. J is TRBJ2-7 and V is TRBV7-9; D perhaps matches TRBD1 (6 bases). CDR1 and CDR2 (germline): SEHNR, FQNEAQ (reference sequence). The length of the CDR3 is 18 residues. Trimming left V 5 bases short and J 5 bases short, with 28 bases between. CDR3 DNA sequence: TGTGCCAGCAGCCCGCGGACACAGGGTTCAGGGTTGGTCCACGAGCAGTACTTC. Amino acid sequence: CASSPRTQGSGLVHEQYF.

This clonotype was observed at least ten times. The chain carries TRBV29-1 and TRBJ1-2; 7 bases are shared with TRBD1. Trimming removed 3 bases from V and 3 bases from J; junction bases left unmatched: 10. The CDR3 has 15 amino acids. CDR1 and CDR2 from the germline V gene are SQVTM and ANQGSEA. This chain's CDR3 is CSVDVGTASDYGYTF. The CDR3 DNA sequence: TGCAGCGTTGATGTGGGGACAGCCTCGGACTATGGCTACACCTTC.

This clonotype was picked up many times. The gene calls are TRBV28 and TRBJ1-1; no firm D call. Germline CDR1 is MDHEN and CDR2 is SYDVKM. Trimming pared 3 bases from V and 9 bases from J, leaving 5 bases between. The CDR3 has 10 amino acids. CDR3 DNA: TGTGCCAGCAGTTTCATAAAAGCTTTCTTT. Translating gives CASSFIKAFF.

This clonotype was seen many times. Germline and junction disagree at one end, which may indicate a read error. The V and J genes are TRBV7-2 and TRBJ2-5; D perhaps matches TRBD1 (6 bases). The CDR3 covers 12 residues. The germline CDR1 and CDR2 sequences are SGHTA and FQGNSA. The CDR3 region is CASSFRTERWHF. The CDR3 DNA follows: TGTGCCAGCAGCTTTCGGACAGAGCGATGGCACTTC.

This clonotype was detected many times. This chain connects TRBV6-1 to TRBJ2-7; the D call may be TRBD1 or TRBD2 (5 bases each). This CDR3 spans 16 amino acids. CDR1 MNHNS and CDR2 SASEGT come from the germline V gene. The V end lost 6 bases, the J end lost 0 bases, and 18 bases lay between the germline ends. CDR3 bases: TGTGCCAGCAGCGACCCGGGACCGAGAAGCTCCTACGAGCAGTACTTC. Amino acids: CASSDPGPRSSYEQYF.

This clonotype was counted many times. The chain links TRBV10-3 to TRBJ2-7, with TRBD2 matching 11 bases. Trimming at V came to 5 bases and at J to 2 bases, leaving 8 bases not matched to a gene. Germline values: CDR1 ENHRY, CDR2 SYGVKD. This CDR3 has 16 residues. CDR3 loop: CAISTPGLAVTYEQYF. CDR3 sequence (DNA): TGTGCCATCAGTACGCCGGGACTAGCGGTCACCTACGAGCAGTACTTC.

As to this clonotype: The CDR3 ends on some other residue instead of the conserved phenylalanine or tryptophan, so this is likely a read error. The genes are TRBV29-1 and TRBJ1-2, with no clear D. The CDR3 length is 13 residues. Germline-derived CDR1 and CDR2 are SQVTM and ANQGSEA. V dropped 3 bases and J dropped 2 bases, with 10 bases sitting between them. In nucleotides, the CDR3 is TGCAGCGTTGATGGAGCAGAAAACTATGGCTACACCTAC. Its protein product is CSVDGAENYGYTY.

This clonotype has ten or more counts. CDR3 nucleotides: TGTGCCAGCAGGCAACAGGGGGCAAAGCCCCAGCATTTT. This gives the protein CASRQQGAKPQHF. The genes are TRBV28 and TRBJ1-5; 9 nucleotides align to TRBD1. Unmatched junction bases numbered 5, after V lost 6 bases and J lost 8 bases. From germline, CDR1 is MDHEN and CDR2 SYDVKM. This CDR3 is built from 13 residues.

This clonotype was picked up a small number of times. The V and J genes are TRBV5-1 and TRBJ1-1; D is perhaps TRBD1 (5 bases). The ends were cut back, 5 bases at V and 3 bases at J, with 20 bases in the middle. The CDR3 consists of 16 residues. Germline CDR1 reads SGHRS; CDR2 reads YFSETQ. This CDR3 is CASSAPGQRGYTEAFF. CDR3 nucleotide sequence: TGCGCCAGCAGTGCGCCGGGGCAGAGGGGCTACACTGAAGCTTTCTTT.

The chain carries TRBV28 and TRBJ1-2, with 7 bases lining up with TRBD1. The CDR3 spans 12 residues. V trimming: 8 bases; J trimming: 7 bases; junction bases outside the gene matches: 7. In germline, CDR1 is MDHEN, CDR2 SYDVKM. The CDR3 reads CASPTTGSGYTF. The CDR3 nucleotides are TGTGCCAGCCCTACGACAGGGAGTGGCTACACCTTC.

In this sample, this clonotype turned up many times. This sequence joins TRBV28 and TRBJ1-5, with D perhaps matching TRBD1 (6 bases). In germline, CDR1 is MDHEN, CDR2 SYDVKM. The V end was cut by 4 bases, the J end by 4 bases, with 11 bases between. This CDR3 is 14 amino acids long. CDR3 nucleotides: TGTGCCAGCAGTTCGGGACAAAGGAATCAGCCCCAGCATTTT. Its translation is CASSSGQRNQPQHF.

This clonotype was detected ten times or more. This sequence joins TRBV10-1 and TRBJ2-7; 8 nucleotides align to TRBD1. The V gene end was trimmed by 5 bases and the J gene end by 5 bases; junction bases not matched to a gene: 8. The CDR3 covers 14 residues. Germline loops: CDR1 WNHNN, CDR2 SYGVQD (reference sequence). Here the CDR3 reads CASSTGTGPNEQYF. For the CDR3, the DNA is TGCGCCAGCAGTACCGGGACAGGACCTAACGAGCAGTACTTC.

This clonotype was counted ten times or more. The rearrangement links TRBV28 to TRBJ2-7; 10 bases agree with TRBD2. The length of the CDR3 is 17 residues. CDR1 and CDR2 (germline): MDHEN, SYDVKM. Trimming cost V 6 bases and J 1 base; bases outside gene matches: 12. The CDR3 here is CASSTLEEGLASYEQYF. In nucleotides, the CDR3 is TGTGCCAGCAGCACACTAGAAGAGGGACTAGCGTCCTACGAGCAGTACTTC.

At least ten counts were recorded for this clonotype. The rearrangement joins TRBV15 to TRBJ1-3; D not certain. Trimming cost V 5 bases and J 2 bases, with 13 bases left between them. The V gene's germline CDR1 is LNHNV and CDR2 YYDKDF (reference sequence). The CDR3 totals 15 residues. CDR3 sequence: CATSLTAQAGNTIYF. The CDR3 coding sequence is TGTGCCACCAGCCTTACGGCCCAAGCTGGAAACACCATATATTTT. Full variable domain (remainder filled in from reference TRBV15 and TRBJ1-3): DAMVIQNPRYQVTQFGKPVTLSCSQTLNHNVMYWYQQKSSQAPKLLFHYYDKDFNNEADTPDNFQSRRPNTSFCFLDIRSPGLGDTAMYLCATSLTAQAGNTIYFGEGSWLTVV.

With regard to this clonotype: Here the CDR3 omits its conserved ending phenylalanine or tryptophan, so a read error is the likely source. The chain carries TRBV30 and TRBJ2-4; 12 nucleotides match TRBD1. The end of the DNA is better explained by TRBJ2-1, so the J call may be wrong. This CDR3 is built from 18 residues. Germline values: CDR1 GTSNPN, CDR2 SVGIG (reference sequence). In nucleotides, the CDR3 is TGTGCCTGGATAGGGACAGGGGGCGGTTTCCATAGCGGGAGATCCCAGTTCTCC. Translated: CAWIGTGGGFHSGRSQFS.

The rearrangement uses TRBV24-1 and TRBJ1-2; 7 bases are a match to TRBD1. Unmatched junction bases numbered 9, after V lost 4 bases and J lost 5 bases. The CDR3 is made up of 15 amino acids. Germline V gene sequence: CDR1 KGHDR, CDR2 SFDVKD. The CDR3 DNA sequence: TGTGCCACCAGTGACGAAAATACAGGGGATTATGGCTACACCTTC. This gives the protein CATSDENTGDYGYTF.

This clonotype showed up just a few times. The rearrangement uses TRBV20-1 and TRBJ2-3, with D possibly matching TRBD1 (6 bases). The CDR3 contains 17 residues. The germline gives CDR1 DFQATT, CDR2 SNEGSKA (reference sequence). V was clipped by 0 bases and J by 4 bases, with 20 bases between them. Here the CDR3 reads CSAREEIGGFPPDTQYF. In DNA form, the CDR3 reads TGCAGTGCTAGAGAGGAAATAGGGGGTTTCCCCCCAGATACGCAGTATTTT.

The CDR3 DNA reads TGTGCCAGCACCGGTATGAGAGGGCCTTCCTACGAGCAGTACTTC. It specifies CASTGMRGPSYEQYF. The chain employs TRBV3-1 and TRBJ2-7, with D perhaps matching TRBD2 (5 bases). The V end lost 7 bases, the J end lost 1 base, and 17 bases lay between the germline ends. Germline lookup yields CDR1 LGHDT and CDR2 YNNKEL (reference sequence). The CDR3 runs 15 residues.

This clonotype was counted many times. The genes are TRBV9 and TRBJ2-5; TRBD1 matches 10 bases. Trimming took 1 base from V and 5 from J; bases not matched to a gene: 5. Germline lookup yields CDR1 SGDLS and CDR2 YYNGEE. The CDR3 loop spans 15 amino acids. The CDR3 region is CASSVPGTGEETQYF. The CDR3 DNA follows: TGTGCCAGCAGCGTACCGGGGACAGGGGAGGAGACCCAGTACTTC.

The sample holds one count of this clonotype. The chain couples TRBV6-1 to TRBJ2-7; 7 bases line up with TRBD1. The germline gives CDR1 MNHNS, CDR2 SASEGT. CDR3 length: 13 amino acids. Trimming at V came to 10 bases and at J to 2 bases, leaving 8 bases not matched to a gene. CDR3 sequence (DNA): TGTGCCACCCTGAGGGACAGCACCTACGAGCAGTACTTC. Protein product: CATLRDSTYEQYF.

This clonotype was observed a handful of times. This rearrangement joins TRBV4-3 to TRBJ2-2; D is undetermined. The CDR3 length is 15 residues. Trimming pared 2 bases from V and 5 bases from J, leaving 12 bases between. Germline lookup yields CDR1 LGHNA and CDR2 YSLEER. The CDR3 sequence is CASSQTPGLTGELFF. The CDR3 DNA follows: TGCGCCAGCAGCCAAACCCCCGGTCTTACCGGGGAGCTGTTTTTT.

This clonotype showed up many times. The gene calls are TRBV25-1 and TRBJ2-7, with D tentatively TRBD1 (6 bases). This CDR3 is 11 amino acids long. CDR1 is MGHDK and CDR2 is SYGVNS in the germline V gene. V lost 11 bases, J lost 2 bases, and 10 bases lay in between. The CDR3 protein is CAAGVAYEQYF. The CDR3, as DNA: TGTGCCGCAGGGGTGGCCTACGAGCAGTACTTC.

The chain recombines TRBV20-1 with TRBJ2-7; D is undetermined. Trimming took off 2 bases at V and 6 bases at J, with 8 bases between the two ends. Germline CDR1 and CDR2: DFQATT and SNEGSKA (reference sequence). The length of the CDR3 is 11 residues. CDR3 sequence reads: CSARSGLEQYF. CDR3 DNA sequence: TGCAGTGCTAGATCTGGTCTCGAGCAGTACTTC.

This clonotype has just a few counts. The chain employs TRBV28 and TRBJ1-5; 9 bases are shared with TRBD1. The junction had 10 bases not matched to a gene; V was cut back by 8 bases and J by 2 bases. The CDR3 consists of 16 residues. Germline CDR1 MDHEN, CDR2 SYDVKM. Written as DNA, the CDR3 is TGTGCCAGCGCCGGGACAGGGTCGGTTGGCAATCAGCCCCAGCATTTT. It encodes CASAGTGSVGNQPQHF.

This clonotype was counted at least ten times. The chain couples TRBV5-1 to TRBJ2-2; 7 bases fit TRBD2. Germline lookup yields CDR1 SGHRS and CDR2 YFSETQ. The CDR3 consists of 14 residues. Trimming at V came to 7 bases and at J to 4 bases, leaving 7 bases not matched to a gene. The CDR3 bases are TGCGCCAGCTCAGTGCGGGAGCCCACCGGGGAGCTGTTTTTT. It is translated as CASSVREPTGELFF. The variable domain in full, completed from reference TRBV5-1 and TRBJ2-2, reads KAGVTQTPRYLIKTRGQQVTLSCSPISGHRSVSWYQQTPGQGLQFLFEYFSETQRNKGNFPGRFSGRQFSNSRSEMNVSTLELGDSALYLCASSVREPTGELFFGEGSRLTVL.

This clonotype was found many times. The chain links TRBV20-1 to TRBJ1-2, with unresolved D. The CDR3 length is 13 residues. CDR1 is DFQATT and CDR2 is SNEGSKA in the germline V gene (reference sequence). V gave up 6 bases and J gave up 6 bases, with 17 bases separating them. CDR3 loop: CSALFGQQDGYTF. DNA for the CDR3: TGCAGTGCCCTCTTCGGGCAGCAAGATGGCTACACCTTC.

This clonotype was detected ten times or more. The chain couples TRBV7-8 to TRBJ2-5, with TRBD2 matching over 14 bases. Germline V gives CDR1 SGHVS, CDR2 FQNEAQ. V lost 5 bases to trimming and J lost 4 bases; unmatched junction nucleotides: 3. This CDR3 comprises 15 residues. CDR3 sequence (DNA): TGTGCCAGCAGCCAGGGACTAGCGGGAGCAGAGACCCAGTACTTC. It translates to CASSQGLAGAETQYF. Filled out from reference TRBV7-8 and TRBJ2-5, the complete variable domain reads GAGVSQSPRYKVAKRGQDVALRCDPISGHVSLFWYQQALGQGPEFLTYFQNEAQLDKSGLPSDRFFAERPEGSVSTLKIQRTQQEDSAVYLCASSQGLAGAETQYFGPGTRLLVL.

Many counts were recorded for this clonotype. The CDR3 DNA is TGCGCCAGCAGCCAAGGGCTGGGACTCATCTACGAGCAGTACTTC. Translation: CASSQGLGLIYEQYF. The chain couples TRBV4-1 to TRBJ2-7; tentative D call: TRBD2 (6 bases). The germline V gene encodes CDR1 MGHRA and CDR2 YSYEKL. The CDR3 extends over 15 amino acids. With 1 base removed from V and 3 bases from J, the gap between germline ends came to 13 bases.

This clonotype was recorded at least ten times. The rearrangement links TRBV20-1 to TRBJ1-6, with TRBD1 identical over 9 bases. This CDR3 has 18 residues. Trimming took 1 base from V and 0 from J; bases not matched to a gene: 7. CDR1 is DFQATT, CDR2 SNEGSKA, per germline (reference sequence). The CDR3 region has the DNA TGCAGTGCTAGAGGACCGGGACAGGGATACTCCTATAATTCACCCCTCCACTTT. This gives the protein CSARGPGQGYSYNSPLHF.